The clone carrying this T cell receptor (beta chain) was recorded many times. Its antigen is undetermined. Documented time point: persistent/refractory GD, antithyroid drugs over 5 years with positive TRAb. The TCR library was prepared using RNA isolated from PBMCs. The data were obtained in a study of regulatory T cells in long-lasting Graves disease. In building TCR beta libraries, iRepertoire HTBI primers were used together with Arm-PCR of CDR3 regions. Each CDR3 protein is one row after TCRdb ran MiXCR on the multiplex PCR reads. This table has approximately 500,000 distinct CDR3 sequences, 20% to 25% appearing once. V shed 4 bases, J shed 4 bases, and the junction held 8 bases outside the gene matches. The germline gives CDR1 DFQATT, CDR2 SNEGSKA (reference sequence). CDR3 length equals 14 residues. Regarding the study as a whole: Accuracy may have been reduced by the small sample size.

Sequencing used peripheral blood mononuclear cells (PBMCs), obtained when the disease was refractory, from a patient treated with antithyroid drugs. The chain employs TRBV20-1 and TRBJ2-5; 8 nucleotides agree with TRBD2. This clonotype was obtained from a female donor with Graves disease. The CDR3 DNA sequence: TGCAGTGCTAAGACGGGACTAGTTCGAGAGACCCAGTACTTC. Protein product: CSAKTGLVRETQYF.